The source of this TCR beta chain is a study of cytomegalovirus exposure and HLA in healthy donors (dated by TCRdb to about 2017). Regarding the complete study: According to an earlier analysis of several hundred of the donors, some 180 million T cells yielded 117 million unique TCR beta sequences and roughly 280 Gb of sequence data. Approximately 300 gigabases of sequencing data and around 88 million unique TCR sequences made up an early release that covered 500 to 700 HLA-typed donors. Of the 398 genotyped donors, 65% to 90% fell in the genetic ancestry cluster associated with self-reported Caucasian donors. The study aimed to test whether signatures of past pathogen exposure could be identified by cataloging public T cell receptors. The study profiled the T cell repertoires of 500 to 800 subjects by immunosequencing and related them to cytomegalovirus serostatus. Besides the first cohort of 550 to 750 subjects, a separate validation cohort made up of around 120 different subjects was used. High-throughput TCR immunosequencing, statistical association of individual TCRs with disease status, and machine learning were combined to predict cytomegalovirus infection status. A later analysis re-examined previously published TCR beta repertoires from more than 600 donors and added high-resolution HLA genotyping to investigate patterns of TCR occurrence. In the later analysis, no new phenotypic data were used to find candidate immune exposures; instead, reliance was placed on TCR beta sequences and their occurrence across donors. An earlier analysis of about 600 of the donors used high-throughput TCR beta sequencing to judge whether each TCR beta V gene segment behaved as functional or pseudogenic. Donor age, sex, ethnicity and CMV serostatus were compiled alongside the repertoire data. In a later genetic analysis, genome-wide SNP genotypes for about 55% of the roughly 700 donors were used, and that subset was treated as a discovery cohort. All discovery cohort repertoires had been generated using a single sequencing platform. Both class I and class II loci were covered by HLA typing, at four-digit resolution. Typing coverage differed by locus: A, B, C, DRB1 and DQB1 were typed in roughly 620-640 donors, DQA1 in 500 to 550, DPA1 in some 610, and DPB1 in about 450. Several DR-DQ haplotypes were handled as single units for association and clustering because linkage in the cohort was strong. On average, roughly 240,000 unique TCR beta nucleotide sequences were sequenced per donor among about 400 genotyped donors of the cohort, with 15% to 20% of those sequences being non-productive.

Receptor amplification or capture employed the immunoSEQ multiplex PCR assay. A mixture of 60 forward primers for TCR Vbeta segments and 13 reverse primers for TCR Jbeta segments was used in the multiplex PCR. The CDR3 region of rearranged TCR beta genes was amplified from genomic DNA with a multiplex PCR assay. The Illumina HiSeq System was used to sequence the amplified TCR beta libraries as 87-base-pair reads. The paper's data handling went like this. Across the 500 to 700 repertoires, a later analysis counted 80 million or so unique TCR beta chains, 9.5 million to 13 million of which were shared by at least two donors. Raw reads were error-corrected and collapsed into unique sequences with a nearest-neighbor algorithm that merged closely related sequences to remove PCR and sequencing errors. CDR3 sequences were aligned to IMGT reference sequences to assign V, D and J gene segments. For a sequence to be retained, a match of at least six nucleotides was required to both a V gene segment and a J gene segment. A rearrangement counted as productive if the CDR3 had no stop codons and remained in frame with V and J, and every other rearrangement counted as non-productive. CDR3 was defined according to IMGT convention as the region running from the second conserved V-encoded cysteine to the conserved J-encoded phenylalanine. The earlier analysis of 500 to 750 of the donors excluded any sequence lacking an unambiguous match to a single V gene segment. An earlier analysis of a few hundred of the donors called V segments functional above 56.7% productive rearrangements and segregating when the between-donor standard deviation exceeded 5%. A statistical classification framework was built to diagnose cytomegalovirus status from the catalog of TCR beta chain sequences. V and J gene assignment, in a later analysis, came from comparing TCR nucleotide sequences with IMGT/GENE-DB human TR gene sequences. A later analysis assigned CDR3 sequences and most-parsimonious VDJ recombination scenarios with the TCRdist pipeline. In a later analysis, each TCR beta chain was defined by its CDR3 amino acid sequence together with its V-gene family, and reads without a unique V-gene family were excluded. To address suspected cross-contamination and a sequencing artifact, a later analysis removed some 620 highly shared, low-generation-probability nucleotide sequences. In a later analysis, a clonal expansion index was calculated for each public chain from normalized within-repertoire ranks of inferred template counts. A later analysis computed generation probabilities with a VDJ recombination model fitted to out-of-frame rearrangements, and checked the results against IGoR. In a later analysis, hypergeometric tests were used to score TCR-TCR, TCR-HLA and TCR-CMV co-occurrence, with a repertoire-size bias correction applied to TCR pairs. To estimate false discovery rates, a later analysis permuted the HLA or CMV assignments 20 times. In a later analysis, co-occurring TCRs were grouped using DBSCAN, with TCRdist sequence similarity added in when clustering inside HLA-allele-positive subsets. For co-occurrence clustering, repertoires with fewer than 30,000 or more than 120,000 public chains were excluded, along with 4 to 6 repertoires with anomalous nucleotide sharing. The clones in this table, taken by TCRdb from immuneACCESS, are in-frame only. Not every clone is retained; where verified, under half of the shortfall comes from an unresolved V gene, and the cause of the rest is unknown. V, J and clone size are taken as reported in that table, and D and trimming were inferred from the DNA itself. This sample is represented by about 240,000 clones; 82% of them were singletons. The ten largest clones represent 4.5% to 6% of the sample.

What the work shows at the level of the full study, not this receptor alone: In a later analysis, most CMV-associated TCR beta chains were found to appear HLA-restricted, with HLA associations seemingly driven largely by CMV exposure. When HLA alleles, especially DR and DQ, strongly co-occurred, TCR associations were difficult to assign to individual alleles. According to a later analysis, TCR association rates differed among HLA loci, with DRB1 alleles showing the most associated TCRs and HLA-C alleles showing the fewest. In vitro tests confirmed that three of the cytomegalovirus-associated TCR beta chains recognize cytomegalovirus antigens. Immune exposure information for the cohort was limited to CMV serostatus. Because some donors lacked HLA typing at each locus, the association tests relied only on the typed subset. An earlier analysis of 450 to 750 of the donors showed that most TCR beta V segments appeared in productive rearrangements either about 87% or about 30% of the time, which broadly matched IMGT annotations. A cluster of highly shared sequence variants was judged likely to be a technical artifact of the sequencing pipeline. Some IMGT-functional V segments, including TRBV6-2 and TRBV6-3, could not be told apart with the 87-base-pair reads, so those segments were excluded. A further reported finding was that TCR beta sequences accurately predicted the HLA-A and HLA-B alleles for most subjects in the first cohort. At a false discovery rate of 0.05, a later analysis linked around 17,000 TCR beta sequences to specific HLA alleles. According to a later genetic analysis, donors in an Asian-associated ancestry cluster had fewer N-insertions in productive TCRs than the approximately 700-donor mean. Over 15 rarely observed V segments, including chromosome 9 orphons, were excluded from the earlier analysis of a few hundred of the donors because counts were too low. Sequencing depth was assumed to be roughly uniform across donors in the presence/absence analyses, though that assumption may not hold. In a later analysis, HLA-associated TCR beta chains showed more clonal expansion and lower generation probabilities than non-associated chains that were equally common. Linkage disequilibrium might explain the correlated functional status among segregating V segments, but an unknown experimental factor could not be excluded. In a later analysis, several top co-occurrence clusters were reported to appear linked to parvovirus B19, influenza, CMV and Epstein-Barr virus. The classifier was reported to diagnose cytomegalovirus status with high specificity and sensitivity in both the original cohort and the validation cohort. The study listed 164 TCR beta chains as associated with cytomegalovirus. Only TCR beta chains were sequenced in this cohort, and the absence of alpha or paired-chain data limited detectable features. According to the authors, the approach could potentially be generalized to other disease states and immunological phenotypes. Across donors, most TCR sequences were observed very rarely, whereas some public TCRs were present in many individuals. In a later genetic analysis, a missense DCLRE1C variant was associated with V-gene and J-gene trimming of TCR beta chains, and the association was replicated in an independent cohort.

This clone was counted between two and nine times. The antigen it binds to is not known. Base qualities are not recorded, but no much larger clone differs from it by a single base. The cohort was made up of several hundred healthy bone marrow donors. At the time of sampling, every cohort member was nominally healthy, though immune exposures that went unrecorded were likely present. The donor was CMV seropositive and belonged to the group of 250 to 300 seropositive cohort members. A peripheral blood sample was provided by each donor, and peripheral blood mononuclear cells were used for TCR beta sequencing. Genomic DNA was extracted from the blood cell samples with the Qiagen DNeasy Blood Extraction Kit. The CDR3 covers 13 residues, taking in both the cysteine and the phenylalanine. CDR3 DNA is the only sequence kept; it has 39 bases, read in frame from the first base. From the germline V gene, CDR1 is ENHRY and CDR2 is SYGVKD. Deletion took 7 bases off V and 3 bases off J, with a span of 12 bases between the germline ends.

The sequence was collected from a woman in her thirties or forties in good health and CMV-seropositive. The material sequenced was PBMCs. The sequence links TRBV10-3 to TRBJ1-1; the D segment cannot be called with confidence. The CDR3 protein sequence reads: CAIKHNRDTEAFF. The nucleotides read TGTGCCATCAAACACAACAGAGACACTGAAGCTTTCTTT.